What follows are 27 T cell receptor beta chains derived from one specimen sequenced in a study of a mutant IDH1 vaccine in newly diagnosed glioma. Data came from immunoSEQ multiplex PCR; TCRdb stores just in-frame clones and leaves some out. The sample holds about 96,000 clones, about 82% seen once. Time point indicated: baseline, week 1 (first vaccination visit). The treatment denotes: pre-vaccination baseline after standard-of-care therapy. Sequencing used PBMCs, obtained from a glioma patient treated with radiotherapy, temozolomide or both. The receptors here all came from a man aged 40-49 years with glioma.

This chain uses TRBV4-1 with TRBJ2-1, with D tentatively TRBD2 (5 bases). The V end was cut by 4 bases, the J end by 4 bases, with 20 bases between. CDR1 and CDR2 (germline): MGHRA, YSYEKL. The CDR3 length is 17 residues. Here the CDR3 reads CASSREGSASRYNEQFF. The CDR3 DNA is TGCGCCAGCAGCCGAGAAGGGAGCGCCTCGCGATACAATGAGCAGTTCTTC.

The chain carries TRBV10-3 and TRBJ2-5; tentatively, D is TRBD2 (6 bases). Trimming removed 7 bases at V and 4 bases at J, with 13 bases between. Germline CDR1 is ENHRY and CDR2 is SYGVKD. The CDR3 sequence is 13 residues long. In DNA form, the CDR3 reads TGTGCCATCACCCGGGACTGGAGAGAGACCCAGTACTTC. The encoded protein is CAITRDWRETQYF.

The J gene is TRBJ1-2, the V gene TRBV5-6; D call uncertain. Trimming took off 3 bases at V and 1 base at J, with 7 bases between the two ends. Germline V gene data show CDR1 as SGHDT and CDR2 as YYEEEE. This CDR3 region has 13 residues. The CDR3 protein is CASSSPDNYGYTF. CDR3 nucleotides: TGTGCCAGCAGCTCACCAGATAACTATGGCTACACCTTC.

This chain joins TRBV19 and TRBJ1-1; D unclear. The ends were cut back, 6 bases at V and 5 bases at J, with 16 bases in the middle. CDR3 length equals 14 residues. CDR1 and CDR2 from the germline V gene are LNHDA and SQIVND (reference sequence). CDR3 DNA sequence: TGTGCCAGTAGCCCGGGGAGGGTTTTAACTGAAGCTTTCTTT. Translation: CASSPGRVLTEAFF. The full variable domain, its missing parts supplied by reference TRBV19 and TRBJ1-1, is DGGITQSPKYLFRKEGQNVTLSCEQNLNHDAMYWYRQDPGQGLRLIYYSQIVNDFQKGDIAEGYSVSREKKESFPLTVTSAQKNPTAFYLCASSPGRVLTEAFFGQGTRLTVV.

The chain joins TRBV4-2 to TRBJ2-5, with a possible D match to TRBD2 (6 bases). The CDR3 is 15 amino acids. Germline CDR1 is LGHNA and CDR2 is YNFKEQ. V was shortened by 0 bases and J by 5 bases, with 13 bases between the two germline ends. As DNA, the CDR3 is TGTGCCAGCAGCCAAGACGGGGGAAAGAGGGAGACCCAGTACTTC. Encoded protein: CASSQDGGKRETQYF.

This clone has only a few counts. This same CDR3 is encoded by further DNA sequences in the sample. The chain links TRBV18 to TRBJ2-1; D possibly uses TRBD1 or TRBD2 (5 bases each). Trimming took off 3 bases at V and 6 bases at J, with 9 bases between the two ends. This CDR3 has 13 residues. The germline V gene encodes CDR1 KGHSH and CDR2 LQKENI. The CDR3 DNA reads as TGTGCCAGCTCACCGGGTGGGGGCAATGAGCAGTTCTTC. It translates to CASSPGGGNEQFF.

The V and J genes are TRBV28 and TRBJ2-7, with TRBD1 matching 9 bases. The CDR3 sequence is 15 residues long. V lost 2 bases to trimming and J lost 4 bases; unmatched junction nucleotides: 6. Germline CDR1 MDHEN, CDR2 SYDVKM. This CDR3 reads CASSLLDRGGYEQYF. In nucleotides, the CDR3 is TGTGCCAGCAGTTTACTAGACAGGGGGGGGTACGAGCAGTACTTC.

The chain links TRBV5-4 to TRBJ2-7; the D is unclear. The V end was cut by 0 bases, the J end by 2 bases, with 9 bases between. This CDR3 spans 14 amino acids. The germline gives CDR1 SGHNT, CDR2 YYREEE (reference sequence). CDR3 protein: CASSLDTGPYEQYF. CDR3 DNA sequence: TGTGCCAGCAGCTTGGATACTGGTCCCTACGAGCAGTACTTC. Supplemented by reference TRBV5-4 and TRBJ2-7, the full variable domain reads ETGVTQSPTHLIKTRGQQVTLRCSSQSGHNTVSWYQQALGQGPQFIFQYYREEENGRGNFPPRFSGLQFPNYSSELNVNALELDDSALYLCASSLDTGPYEQYFGPGTRLTVT.

The V and J genes are TRBV15 and TRBJ2-7; 7 bases are shared with TRBD2. Losses at the gene ends were 5 bases for V and 3 bases for J; bases not matched to a gene: 4. Germline assignment: CDR1 LNHNV and CDR2 YYDKDF (reference sequence). This CDR3 has 13 amino acids. The CDR3 coding sequence is TGTGCCACCAGCTATAGCGGGCTCTACGAGCAGTACTTC. It translates to CATSYSGLYEQYF.

The chain links TRBV15 to TRBJ1-4; possible D gene TRBD1, 6 bases. Germline CDR1 and CDR2: LNHNV and YYDKDF (reference sequence). Trimming took 0 bases from V and 4 from J, leaving 12 bases between them. The CDR3 contains 16 residues. CDR3 sequence reads: CATSRDFRGGNEKLFF. For the CDR3, the DNA is TGTGCCACCAGCAGAGATTTTAGGGGGGGTAATGAAAAACTGTTTTTT.

The V gene is TRBV11-2, the J gene TRBJ1-1; weak D call: TRBD1 (6 bases). Trimming took 2 bases from V and 6 from J, leaving 16 bases between them. The CDR3 has 15 amino acids. Germline CDR1 SGHAT, CDR2 FQNNGV. The CDR3 loop is CASSLSSTGRAEAFF. The CDR3 DNA sequence: TGTGCCAGCAGCTTATCCTCGACAGGCCGAGCTGAAGCTTTCTTT.

This clone was observed a single time. The chain has TRBV5-5 and TRBJ2-7; 8 bases are shared with TRBD1. Per germline, CDR1 SGHKS and CDR2 YYEKEE (reference sequence). The CDR3 spans 14 residues. Unmatched junction bases numbered 3, after V lost 0 bases and J lost 4 bases. The DNA of the CDR3 is TGTGCCAGCAGCTTGGATGGGACAGGTTACGAGCAGTACTTC. This gives the protein CASSLDGTGYEQYF.

This clone appeared many times. The CDR3 loop is CASRYSSGNTIYF. The CDR3 coding sequence is TGTGCCAGCAGGTATAGCTCTGGAAACACCATATATTTT. The rearrangement links TRBV2 to TRBJ1-3; D is unclear. V dropped 6 bases and J dropped 0 bases, with 6 bases sitting between them. Germline V CDR1 and CDR2: SNHLY, FYNNEI. The CDR3 is made up of 13 amino acids.

This chain connects TRBV9 to TRBJ1-2, with D perhaps TRBD1 (5 bases). The CDR3 sequence is 16 residues long. The V gene lost 3 bases and the J gene lost 3 bases, with 18 bases spanning the gap. Germline V gene sequence: CDR1 SGDLS, CDR2 YYNGEE. The CDR3 coding sequence is TGTGCCAGCAGCGCGGGACTCCTGGGACGGCACTATGGCTACACCTTC. It yields the protein CASSAGLLGRHYGYTF.

J is TRBJ2-7 and V is TRBV7-9, with 9 positions matching TRBD1. Trimming cost V 3 bases and J 6 bases; bases outside gene matches: 6. The CDR3 is 14 residues long. CDR1 SEHNR and CDR2 FQNEAQ come from the germline V gene (reference sequence). The DNA of the CDR3 is TGTGCCAGCAGCTTGGGGACAGGGATTGGCGAGCAGTACTTC. This translates into CASSLGTGIGEQYF.

The rearrangement links TRBV6-6 to TRBJ2-1; 9 nucleotides align to TRBD1. CDR1 and CDR2 (germline): MNHNY, SVGAGI (reference sequence). The CDR3 covers 13 residues. Unmatched junction bases numbered 9, after V lost 11 bases and J lost 7 bases. The CDR3 region is CAGGTGRNNEQFF. DNA for the CDR3: TGTGCCGGGGGGACAGGGAGAAATAATGAGCAGTTCTTC.

The chain joins TRBV5-1 to TRBJ2-1; D unclear. The length of the CDR3 is 13 residues. The V end was cut by 0 bases, the J end by 5 bases, with 6 bases between. Germline V gene data show CDR1 as SGHRS and CDR2 as YFSETQ. The CDR3 region has the DNA TGCGCCAGCAGCTTGGTGGTAAACAATGAGCAGTTCTTC. Amino acids: CASSLVVNNEQFF.

The CDR3 bases are TGTGCCAGCGGCGCAGGAGCGTGGTCCTACGAGCAGTACTTC. This codes for CASGAGAWSYEQYF. The J gene is TRBJ2-7, the V gene TRBV28; D unresolved. This CDR3 has 14 residues. The V gene lost 8 bases and the J gene lost 1 base, with 15 bases spanning the gap. Germline values: CDR1 MDHEN, CDR2 SYDVKM. Full variable domain (missing parts from reference TRBV28 and TRBJ2-7): DVKVTQSSRYLVKRTGEKVFLECVQDMDHENMFWYRQDPGLGLRLIYFSYDVKMKEKGDIPEGYSVSREKKERFSLILESASTNQTSMYLCASGAGAWSYEQYFGPGTRLTVT.

V is TRBV4-1 and J is TRBJ2-7; D possibly corresponds to TRBD1 (6 bases). Germline V gene sequence: CDR1 MGHRA, CDR2 YSYEKL. The V end lost 0 bases, the J end lost 4 bases, and 13 bases lay between the germline ends. The CDR3 has 15 amino acids. CDR3 bases: TGCGCCAGCAGCCAAGATCCGGGACAAGCTTACGAGCAGTACTTC. Its protein product is CASSQDPGQAYEQYF.

The chain uses TRBV30 and TRBJ1-1; possibly TRBD1 for D (5 bases). V dropped 2 bases and J dropped 5 bases, with 12 bases sitting between them. Per the germline V gene, CDR1 is GTSNPN and CDR2 is SVGIG (reference sequence). The CDR3 has 13 amino acids. The CDR3 bases are TGTGCCTGGAGTCGCGCGGGGGGGACTGAAGCTTTCTTT. As protein: CAWSRAGGTEAFF. Filled out from reference TRBV30 and TRBJ1-1, the complete variable domain reads SQTIHQWPATLVQPVGSPLSLECTVEGTSNPNLYWYRQAAGRGLQLLFYSVGIGQISSEVPQNLSASRPQDRQFILSSKKLLLSDSGFYLCAWSRAGGTEAFFGQGTRLTVV.

The chain links TRBV19 to TRBJ1-1; D not certain. V lost 5 bases and J lost 0, with 7 bases in between. From germline, CDR1 is LNHDA and CDR2 SQIVND (reference sequence). This CDR3 spans 13 amino acids. The CDR3 reads CASSLKMNTEAFF. The DNA for the CDR3 is TGTGCCAGTAGTTTGAAAATGAACACTGAAGCTTTCTTT.

Only one count was recorded for this clone. The chain is built from TRBV23-1 and TRBJ2-5; 9 positions agree with TRBD2. TRBV23-1 has ORF status, its function being uncertain. The CDR3 totals 17 residues. Unmatched junction bases numbered 12, after V lost 4 bases and J lost 3 bases. The CDR3, as DNA: TGCGCCAGCAGTCTCCCCTCAGCGGGGGGTCGTAAAGAGACCCAGTACTTC. It yields the protein CASSLPSAGGRKETQYF.

The chain joins TRBV18 to TRBJ2-5, with TRBD2 identical over 12 bases. The length of the CDR3 is 16 residues. The V gene's germline CDR1 is KGHSH and CDR2 LQKENI. Trimming at V came to 2 bases and at J to 8 bases, leaving 9 bases not matched to a gene. This CDR3 reads CASSPITSGGFGTQYF. For the CDR3, the DNA is TGTGCCAGCTCACCAATAACTAGCGGGGGGTTCGGAACCCAGTACTTC.

The chain employs TRBV5-1 and TRBJ1-4, with D perhaps TRBD1 (6 bases). The CDR3 sequence is 16 residues long. Trimming removed 3 bases from V and 6 bases from J, with 18 bases in between. Per germline, CDR1 SGHRS and CDR2 YFSETQ. CDR3 amino acids: CASSSLSGHPYEKLFF. The DNA for the CDR3 is TGCGCCAGCAGCTCGCTTTCGGGACATCCCTATGAAAAACTGTTTTTT.

The chain has TRBV6-5 and TRBJ1-2; D call uncertain. Germline V gene lookup returns CDR1 MNHEY and CDR2 SVGAGI. CDR3 length: 13 amino acids. The V end lost 8 bases, the J end lost 3 bases, and 13 bases lay between the germline ends. The CDR3 reads CASGERRDYGYTF. The CDR3 DNA is TGTGCCAGCGGGGAGAGGAGAGACTATGGCTACACCTTC.

The chain is built from TRBV5-4 and TRBJ1-1; 7 bases line up with TRBD1. CDR1 is SGHNT and CDR2 is YYREEE in the germline V gene (reference sequence). The CDR3 spans 14 residues. V shed 2 bases, J shed 7 bases, and the junction held 8 bases outside the gene matches. For the CDR3, the DNA is TGTGCCAGCAGCTTCCCAGGGGGAACAAGTGAAGCTTTCTTT. It codes for CASSFPGGTSEAFF.

As for this clone: The junction differs from germline at one of its ends, possibly a read error. The rearrangement joins TRBV7-9 to TRBJ2-7; tentatively, D is TRBD2 (6 bases). Germline CDR1 is SEHNR and CDR2 is FQNEAQ (reference sequence). The CDR3 has 16 amino acids. CDR3 DNA: TGTACCAGCAGCTTATGGAGGGTTATGGAGTCCTACGAGCAGTACTTC. Its protein product is CTSSLWRVMESYEQYF.